The 15 T cell receptor beta chains in this list originate from one sample, sequenced in a study of T cells in Graves' hyperthyroidism and ophthalmopathy (dated by TCRdb to the late 2010s). The method behind the library was multiplex PCR. These reads were obtained on an Illumina HiSeq 2000. The TCR beta CDR3 regions were amplified from the RNA transcripts. A first-round RT-PCR of the TCR CDR3 used the HTBI primer set with the Qiagen OneStep RT-PCR kit. TCRdb took the public reads, trimmed them with fastp at Q25, ran MiXCR for clone calling and kept in-frame beta chains. Merged by CDR3 protein, the rows form single entries marked with the most common genes and DNA. The sample table records about 200,000 distinct CDR3 sequences; roughly 17% of these occur just once. Roughly 55% of the sample rests with the top ten. The sequenced material came from blood. The receptors shown here come from a woman in her fifties or sixties with Graves' hyperthyroidism.

This clonotype showed up just once. This chain connects TRBV7-9 to TRBJ2-7; D gene unclear. Per germline, CDR1 SEHNR and CDR2 FQNEAQ (reference sequence). The CDR3 length is 13 residues. V lost 4 bases to trimming and J lost 7 bases, with 14 bases between them. CDR3 amino acids: CASSSHFSLEQYF. CDR3 nucleotide sequence: TGTGCCAGCAGCTCCCACTTTTCGCTTGAGCAGTACTTC.

Note on this clonotype: At one of its ends the junction is not consistent with the germline gene, which may arise from a read error. The CDR3 DNA follows: TGTGCCAGCAGACGACTAGCGGGAGTGAGCGAGCAGTCCTTC. Translating gives CASRRLAGVSEQSF. The chain employs TRBV6-1 and TRBJ2-7; 12 bases match TRBD2. CDR1 is MNHNS and CDR2 is SASEGT in the germline V gene. The CDR3 has 14 amino acids.

Many counts were recorded for this clonotype. The chain combines TRBV9 with TRBJ2-7; no firm D call. Germline assignment: CDR1 SGDLS and CDR2 YYNGEE. CDR3 size: 15 residues. V dropped 0 bases and J dropped 6 bases, with 16 bases sitting between them. CDR3 sequence (DNA): TGTGCCAGCAGCGTAGAAGCCGTGATGGCCCCCGAGCAGTACTTC. Its translation is CASSVEAVMAPEQYF. The entire variable domain, with the rest obtained from reference TRBV9 and TRBJ2-7, is as follows: DSGVTQTPKHLITATGQRVTLRCSPRSGDLSVYWYQQSLDQGLQFLIQYYNGEERAKGNILERFSAQQFPDLHSELNLSSLELGDSALYFCASSVEAVMAPEQYFGPGTRLTVT.

This clonotype showed up many times. This chain connects TRBV7-3 to TRBJ2-5, with 7 bases identical to TRBD2. Trimming cost V 5 bases and J 5 bases; bases outside gene matches: 11. Germline V gene sequence: CDR1 SGHTA, CDR2 FQGTGA. The CDR3 covers 15 residues. The CDR3 DNA reads TGTGCCAGCAGCCCCGAGGGACTACCTGGGGAGACCCAGTACTTC. Encoded protein: CASSPEGLPGETQYF.

In its sample, this clonotype was seen many times. This chain connects TRBV20-1 to TRBJ1-5; the D gene is possibly TRBD1 (5 bases). This CDR3 spans 14 amino acids. V was trimmed by 2 bases and J by 2 bases, leaving 10 bases between them. Germline values: CDR1 DFQATT, CDR2 SNEGSKA (reference sequence). The CDR3 here is CSARSRGGNQPQHF. Here the CDR3 DNA reads TGCAGTGCTAGATCGAGGGGTGGCAATCAGCCCCAGCATTTT.

This chain joins TRBV20-1 and TRBJ2-7; 8 nucleotides match TRBD2. Trimming cost V 6 bases and J 3 bases; bases outside gene matches: 7. Germline values: CDR1 DFQATT, CDR2 SNEGSKA (reference sequence). The CDR3 is 13 residues long. As DNA, the CDR3 is TGCAGTGCCTGGAGCGGGAGACTCTACGAGCAGTACTTC. Protein product: CSAWSGRLYEQYF.

This clonotype was found many times. This chain uses TRBV11-2 with TRBJ1-1; D is possibly TRBD1 (5 bases). The CDR3 is made up of 15 amino acids. The V gene's germline CDR1 is SGHAT and CDR2 FQNNGV. V dropped 3 bases and J dropped 4 bases, with 15 bases sitting between them. The CDR3 DNA reads TGTGCCAGCAGCTTGATGGGGACGGTCGGCACTGAAGCTTTCTTT. It encodes CASSLMGTVGTEAFF.

This clonotype was detected many times. This sequence joins TRBV6-1 and TRBJ2-3; the match to TRBD1 covers 9 bases. The J segment lost 0 bases and the V segment lost 3 bases, leaving 4 bases of the junction unmatched. The CDR3 has 16 residues. The germline V gene has CDR1 MNHNS and CDR2 SASEGT. CDR3 amino acids: CASSDFGTGSTDTQYF. The CDR3, as DNA: TGTGCCAGCAGTGACTTCGGGACAGGGAGCACAGATACGCAGTATTTT.

This clonotype was detected once. It may be a read error: a sequence one base away is much more abundant. The V and J genes are TRBV9 and TRBJ1-1, with a possible D match to TRBD1 (5 bases). This CDR3 has 16 residues. Germline CDR1 reads SGDLS; CDR2 reads YYNGEE. CDR3 residues: CAGSVGVGQPNTEAFF. The DNA for the CDR3 is TGTGCCGGCAGCGTAGGGGTCGGGCAGCCGAACACTGAAGCTTTCTTT.

This clonotype came up many times. The chain carries TRBV24-1 and TRBJ2-1, with 9 bases identical to TRBD1. The CDR3 totals 17 residues. Germline V CDR1 and CDR2: KGHDR, SFDVKD. The trim removed 3 bases at V and 0 bases at J, leaving 5 bases unmatched. The CDR3 region has the DNA TGTGCCACCAGTGATCCCAACAGGGGGCCCTCCTACAATGAGCAGTTCTTC. Protein sequence: CATSDPNRGPSYNEQFF.

This clonotype has only a few counts. The gene calls are TRBV5-4 and TRBJ1-6; D is undetermined. CDR3 length: 17 amino acids. V was pared by 1 base and J by 8 bases, with 19 bases between. Per germline, CDR1 SGHNT and CDR2 YYREEE (reference sequence). The CDR3 DNA is TGTGCCAGCAGCTTGAACGAGGGTTCGGCCCCGGATTCACCCCTCCACTTT. This codes for CASSLNEGSAPDSPLHF.

This clonotype was counted ten times or more. The J gene is TRBJ2-1, the V gene TRBV5-1; no firm D call. Germline values: CDR1 SGHRS, CDR2 YFSETQ. Trimming left V 0 bases short and J 0 bases short, with 7 bases between. The CDR3 is made up of 15 amino acids. For the CDR3, the DNA is TGCGCCAGCAGCTTGGATCTAAGCTCCTACAATGAGCAGTTCTTC. It yields the protein CASSLDLSSYNEQFF.

This clonotype was observed at least ten times. The junction departs from the called germline gene at one end, perhaps through a read error. J is TRBJ1-1 and V is TRBV7-7, with 8 positions matching TRBD1. Per the germline V gene, CDR1 is SSHAT and CDR2 is FNYEAQ (reference sequence). CDR3 length: 13 residues. The CDR3 DNA follows: TGTGCTAGCAGCCAACAGGGGGGGACTGAAGCTTTCTTT. It is translated as CASSQQGGTEAFF.

V and J are TRBV9 and TRBJ2-7, with 7 nucleotides matching TRBD2. This CDR3 is 14 amino acids long. Losses at the gene ends were 3 bases for V and 4 bases for J; bases not matched to a gene: 7. The germline V gene has CDR1 SGDLS and CDR2 YYNGEE. CDR3 coding DNA: TGTGCCAGCAGCGCCGGACTAGTGGCTTACGAGCAGTACTTC. It yields the protein CASSAGLVAYEQYF. The full variable domain, completed using reference TRBV9 and TRBJ2-7, is DSGVTQTPKHLITATGQRVTLRCSPRSGDLSVYWYQQSLDQGLQFLIQYYNGEERAKGNILERFSAQQFPDLHSELNLSSLELGDSALYFCASSAGLVAYEQYFGPGTRLTVT.

This sequence joins TRBV4-1 and TRBJ2-7; D unresolved. V gave up 0 bases and J gave up 6 bases, with 18 bases separating them. Germline V CDR1 and CDR2: MGHRA, YSYEKL. The CDR3 is 16 amino acids. The CDR3 DNA is TGCGCCAGCAGCCAAGATGTCGCGCTCCTCAGAGGCGAGCAGTACTTC. Amino acid sequence: CASSQDVALLRGEQYF.